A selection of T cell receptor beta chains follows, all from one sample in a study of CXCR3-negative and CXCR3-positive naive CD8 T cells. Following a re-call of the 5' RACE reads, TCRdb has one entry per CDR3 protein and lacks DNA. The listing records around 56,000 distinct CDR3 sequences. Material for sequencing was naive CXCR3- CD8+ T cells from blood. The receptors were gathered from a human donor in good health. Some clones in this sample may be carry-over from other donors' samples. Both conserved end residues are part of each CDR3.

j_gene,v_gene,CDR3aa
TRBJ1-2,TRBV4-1,CASSQVRDANYGYTF
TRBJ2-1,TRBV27,CASAQGRPNNEQFF
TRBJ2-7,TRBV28,CASSPRQGTYEQYF
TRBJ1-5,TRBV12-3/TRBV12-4,CASSEGGNQPQHF
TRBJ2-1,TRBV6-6,CASSHPDNEQFF
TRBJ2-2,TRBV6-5,CASSMGLAGGFYTGELFF
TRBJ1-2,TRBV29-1,CSARPGGVDGYTF
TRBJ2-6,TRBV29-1,CSVDTPSGANVLTF
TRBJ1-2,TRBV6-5,CASSYGQTLNYGYTF
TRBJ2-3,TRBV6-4,CASSDVAGGPPDTQYF
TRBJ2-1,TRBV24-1,CATSDPPLTGDYNEQFF
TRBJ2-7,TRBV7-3,CASSYGLALEQYF
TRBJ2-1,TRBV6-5,CASSYPLAGGLNEQFF
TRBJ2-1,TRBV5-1,CASSLEGSGSAYNEQFF
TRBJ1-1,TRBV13,CASSLMSEAFF
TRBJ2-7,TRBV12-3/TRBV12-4,CASSFWGTEQYF
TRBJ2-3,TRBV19,CASSSGPTTQYF
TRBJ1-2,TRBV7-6,CASSLGAGGTYTF
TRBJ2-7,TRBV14,CASSQGQGAYEQYF
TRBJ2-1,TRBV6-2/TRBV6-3,CASSRMWDEQFF
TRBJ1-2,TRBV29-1,CSVEYWTGGTYGYTF
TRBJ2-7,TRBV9,CASSAQPAGHSSEQYF
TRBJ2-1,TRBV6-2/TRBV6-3,CASSADRVPSGGATLYNEQFF
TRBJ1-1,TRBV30,CAWSVHPRGTEAFF
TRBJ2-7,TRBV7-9,CASSIGLAGYEQYF
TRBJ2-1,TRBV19,CASSPTSGSGNEQFF
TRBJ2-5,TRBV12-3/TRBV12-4,CASSFGFQETQYF
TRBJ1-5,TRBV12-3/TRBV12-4,CASSLRTASNQPQHF
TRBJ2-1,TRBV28,CASSFIGQGAPEQFF
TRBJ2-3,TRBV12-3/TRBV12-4,CSSSGPATVGGSSTDTQYF
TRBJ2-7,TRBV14,CASSQTPTGGSYEQYF
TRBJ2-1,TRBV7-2,CASSLVDRYNEQFF
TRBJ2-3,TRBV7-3,CASSTVGWDTQYF
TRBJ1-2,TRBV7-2,CASSLGPPITGYDTGYTF
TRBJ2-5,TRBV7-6,CASSPGTEETQYF
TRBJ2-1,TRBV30,CAWSIIQGGLNEQFF
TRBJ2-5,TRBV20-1,CSARDWGPQWGRGETQYF
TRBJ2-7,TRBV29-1,CSVYTGDSYEQYF
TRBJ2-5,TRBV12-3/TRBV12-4,CASSSLPGLAGGRETQYF
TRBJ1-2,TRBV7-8,CASSLDPGGFYGYTF
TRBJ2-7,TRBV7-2,CASSPRTSGGYPGRYEQYF
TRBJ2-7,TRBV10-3,CAIGTGDYEQYF
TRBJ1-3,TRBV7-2,CASSLYPEGNTIYF
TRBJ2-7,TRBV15,CATSGRIFSYEQYF
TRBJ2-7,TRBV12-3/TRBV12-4,CASSRRPPEQSSYEQYF
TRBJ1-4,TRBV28,CASSPSYGVGSEKLFF
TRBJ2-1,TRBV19,CASSIRASFSGEQFF
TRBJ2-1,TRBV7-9,CASSLATSGGKIYNEQFF
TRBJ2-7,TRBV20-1,CSARTGWVPYEQYF
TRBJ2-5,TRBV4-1,CASRSLGGQETQYF
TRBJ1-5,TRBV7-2,CASSLWGEANQPQHF
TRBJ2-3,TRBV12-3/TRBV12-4,CASSPSGTDTQYF
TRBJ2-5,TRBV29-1,CSPVGAQETQYF